The 15 T cell receptor beta chains presented below share a single source sample, sequenced in a study of T cell changes during pregnancy in multiple sclerosis. Sequenced by immunoSEQ multiplex PCR; TCRdb stores in-frame clones only, minus some. The sample lists tens of thousands of clones; about 90% were seen once. The material was CD4+ T cells from peripheral blood mononuclear cells, obtained in the second trimester of pregnancy. These receptors originate from a female donor in good health, enrolled as a control in a pregnancy study.

CDR3 DNA: TGTGCCAGCAGCGTAGGATACAGTTTAGAGACCCAGTACTTC. The encoded protein is CASSVGYSLETQYF. V usage is TRBV9 and J usage is TRBJ2-5; D is ambiguous. The V end lost 0 bases, the J end lost 4 bases, and 10 bases lay between the germline ends. CDR1 and CDR2 from the germline V gene are SGDLS and YYNGEE. This CDR3 has 14 residues.

This chain joins TRBV6-6 and TRBJ1-2; 11 nucleotides align to TRBD1. Looked up from germline, CDR1 is MNHNY and CDR2 is SVGAGI (reference sequence). Losses at the gene ends were 0 bases for V and 14 bases for J; bases not matched to a gene: 11. The CDR3 has 15 residues. CDR3 in amino acids: CASSYSRPRGTGGTF. The CDR3 nucleotides are TGTGCCAGCAGTTACTCGAGGCCACGTGGGACAGGGGGGACCTTC.

V gene TRBV28 combines with J gene TRBJ1-5; D may be TRBD1 (6 bases). Germline loops: CDR1 MDHEN, CDR2 SYDVKM. The V end lost 2 bases, the J end lost 3 bases, and 17 bases lay between the germline ends. The CDR3 spans 17 residues. CDR3 amino acids: CASSLRDTLTVNQPQHF. The CDR3 DNA sequence: TGTGCCAGCAGTTTACGGGACACCCTGACGGTCAATCAGCCCCAGCATTTT.

The DNA of the CDR3 is TGTGCCTGGAGTGTCCAGGGTCCCACTAATGAAAAACTGTTTTTT. The encoded protein is CAWSVQGPTNEKLFF. The J gene is TRBJ1-4, the V gene TRBV30; TRBD1 is a possible D gene (5 bases). Germline loops: CDR1 GTSNPN, CDR2 SVGIG (reference sequence). CDR3 length equals 15 residues. Trimming shortened V by 0 bases and J by 2 bases, and 10 bases separated the two germline ends.

The chain joins TRBV6-5 to TRBJ1-2; D not resolved. Germline-derived CDR1 and CDR2 are MNHEY and SVGAGI. Trimming took off 8 bases at V and 4 bases at J, with 11 bases between the two ends. CDR3 size: 12 residues. DNA of the CDR3: TGTGCCAGCCGAGGAGGCCTCTATGGCTACACCTTC. This sequence encodes CASRGGLYGYTF.

CDR3 residues: CASSAGANVLTF. In DNA form, the CDR3 reads TGTGCCAGCTCGGCTGGGGCCAACGTCCTGACTTTC. The chain uses TRBV2 and TRBJ2-6, with unresolved D. This CDR3 is 12 amino acids long. Germline V CDR1 and CDR2: SNHLY, FYNNEI. Between the trimmed V and J ends, which lost 8 bases and 2 bases, there was a span of 4 bases.

This chain uses TRBV18 with TRBJ2-5, with 8 bases identical to TRBD1. CDR1 is KGHSH and CDR2 is LQKENI in the germline V gene. This CDR3 contains 16 residues. Losses at the gene ends were 4 bases for V and 1 base for J; bases not matched to a gene: 8. This CDR3 reads CASSRQSDRAQETQYF. In DNA form, the CDR3 reads TGTGCCAGCTCACGCCAATCGGACAGGGCCCAAGAGACCCAGTACTTC.

The chain recombines TRBV18 with TRBJ2-7; D gene uncertain. With 1 base removed from V and 6 bases from J, the gap between germline ends came to 7 bases. Germline V gene sequence: CDR1 KGHSH, CDR2 LQKENI. The CDR3 length is 12 residues. The CDR3: CASSPRLSEQYF. For the CDR3, the DNA is TGTGCCAGCTCACCACGGTTGAGCGAGCAGTACTTC.

This chain links TRBV14 with TRBJ2-3; 7 positions match TRBD2. The CDR3 spans 16 residues. Trimming at V came to 0 bases and at J to 5 bases, leaving 8 bases not matched to a gene. Germline-derived CDR1 and CDR2 are SGHDN and FVKESK. The CDR3 nucleotides are TGTGCCAGCAGCCAAGACCCCAGCGGGGTCGTAGATACGCAGTATTTT. Protein sequence: CASSQDPSGVVDTQYF.

The CDR3 DNA reads as TGTGCCAGTGATAAGGGGCGCGGTGAGACCCAGTACTTC. Protein sequence: CASDKGRGETQYF. The V gene is TRBV19, the J gene TRBJ2-5; a possible D gene is TRBD1 (5 bases). There are 13 residues in the CDR3. The V end was cut by 8 bases, the J end by 5 bases, with 15 bases between. Germline CDR1 LNHDA, CDR2 SQIVND (reference sequence).

V usage is TRBV27 and J usage is TRBJ1-5; D remains ambiguous. V lost 5 bases, J lost 4 bases, and 12 bases lay in between. CDR3 length: 14 residues. Germline V lookup: CDR1 MNHEY, CDR2 SMNVEV (reference sequence). The CDR3: CASSTERSNQPQHF. DNA of the CDR3: TGTGCCAGCAGTACGGAGCGCAGTAATCAGCCCCAGCATTTT.

The rearrangement joins TRBV5-4 to TRBJ2-5, with D maybe TRBD1 (6 bases). V shed 0 bases and J shed 5 bases, with 11 bases lying between them. The CDR3 length is 14 residues. Germline V gives CDR1 SGHNT, CDR2 YYREEE (reference sequence). This chain's CDR3 is CASSLGGPSETQYF. The CDR3 DNA follows: TGTGCCAGCAGCTTGGGGGGGCCCTCGGAGACCCAGTACTTC.

The V call is TRBV29-1, the J call TRBJ1-1; D remains unclear. V was pared by 4 bases and J by 10 bases, with 13 bases between. This CDR3 spans 11 amino acids. Looked up from germline, CDR1 is SQVTM and CDR2 is ANQGSEA. The CDR3 spells CSVAHGEIAFF. DNA of the CDR3: TGCAGCGTTGCCCACGGGGAGATAGCTTTCTTT.

The chain links TRBV2 to TRBJ1-4; D is possibly TRBD1 (6 bases). Trimming shortened V by 5 bases and J by 3 bases, and 16 bases separated the two germline ends. Germline CDR1 and CDR2: SNHLY and FYNNEI. This CDR3 has 16 residues. The DNA for the CDR3 is TGTGCCAGCAGTTTGCAGGGGTTTCGGTCTAATGAAAAACTGTTTTTT. Amino acid sequence: CASSLQGFRSNEKLFF.

The V call is TRBV4-3, the J call TRBJ2-3; 14 nucleotides line up with TRBD2. This CDR3 spans 19 amino acids. Trimming removed 5 bases from V and 1 base from J; junction bases left unmatched: 11. CDR1 and CDR2 (germline): LGHNA, YSLEER. CDR3 nucleotides: TGCGCCAGCAGCAAAAGGGGAGTGGGACTAGCGGGGGGCACAGATACGCAGTATTTT. Protein sequence: CASSKRGVGLAGGTDTQYF.